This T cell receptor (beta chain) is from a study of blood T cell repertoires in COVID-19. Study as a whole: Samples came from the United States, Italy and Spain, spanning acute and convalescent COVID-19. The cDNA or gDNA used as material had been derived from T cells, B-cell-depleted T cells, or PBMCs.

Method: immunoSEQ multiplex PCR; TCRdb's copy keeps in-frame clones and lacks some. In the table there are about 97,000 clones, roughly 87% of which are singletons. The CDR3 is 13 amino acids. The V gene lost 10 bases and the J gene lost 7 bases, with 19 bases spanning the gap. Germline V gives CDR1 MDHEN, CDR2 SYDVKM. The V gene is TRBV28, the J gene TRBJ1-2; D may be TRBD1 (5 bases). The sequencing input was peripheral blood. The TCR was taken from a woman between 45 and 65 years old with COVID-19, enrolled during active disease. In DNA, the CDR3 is TGTGCCATCGATGCCCCTGGACATTTTGGCTACACCTTC. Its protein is CAIDAPGHFGYTF.